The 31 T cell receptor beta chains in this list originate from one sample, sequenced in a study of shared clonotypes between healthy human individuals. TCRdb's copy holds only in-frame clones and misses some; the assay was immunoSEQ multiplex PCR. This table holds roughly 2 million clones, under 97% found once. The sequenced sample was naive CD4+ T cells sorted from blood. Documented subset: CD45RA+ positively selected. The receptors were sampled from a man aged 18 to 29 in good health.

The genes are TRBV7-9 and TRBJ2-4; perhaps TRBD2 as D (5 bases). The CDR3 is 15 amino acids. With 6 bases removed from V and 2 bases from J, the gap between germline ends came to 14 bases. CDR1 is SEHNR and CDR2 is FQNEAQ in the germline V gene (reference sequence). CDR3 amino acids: CASSHRGAPKNIQYF. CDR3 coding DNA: TGTGCCAGCAGTCATCGGGGTGCCCCCAAAAACATTCAGTACTTC. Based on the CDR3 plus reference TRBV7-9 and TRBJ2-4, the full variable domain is DTGVSQNPRHKITKRGQNVTFRCDPISEHNRLYWYRQTLGQGPEFLTYFQNEAQLEKSRLLSDRFSAERPKGSFSTLEIQRTEQGDSAMYLCASSHRGAPKNIQYFGAGTRLSVL.

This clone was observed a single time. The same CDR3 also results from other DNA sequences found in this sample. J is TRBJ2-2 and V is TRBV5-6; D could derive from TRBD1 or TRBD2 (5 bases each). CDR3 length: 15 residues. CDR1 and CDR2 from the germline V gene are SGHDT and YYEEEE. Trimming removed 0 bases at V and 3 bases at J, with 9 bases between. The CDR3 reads CASSLAGRYTGELFF. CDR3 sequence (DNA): TGTGCCAGCAGCTTGGCGGGACGCTACACCGGGGAGCTGTTTTTT.

CDR3 in amino acids: CASSPDSNQPQHF. CDR3 coding DNA: TGTGCCAGCAGCCCTGATAGCAATCAGCCCCAGCATTTT. The V gene is TRBV11-2, the J gene TRBJ1-5; D is uncertain. This CDR3 contains 13 residues. CDR1 and CDR2 (germline): SGHAT, FQNNGV. V was clipped by 5 bases and J by 0 bases, with 5 bases between them.

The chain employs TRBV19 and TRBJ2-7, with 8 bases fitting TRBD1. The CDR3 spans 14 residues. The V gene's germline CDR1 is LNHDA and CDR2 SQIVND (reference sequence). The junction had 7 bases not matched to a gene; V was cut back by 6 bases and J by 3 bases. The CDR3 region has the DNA TGTGCCAGTAGCCGGACCGGGACAGGCTACGAGCAGTACTTC. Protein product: CASSRTGTGYEQYF.

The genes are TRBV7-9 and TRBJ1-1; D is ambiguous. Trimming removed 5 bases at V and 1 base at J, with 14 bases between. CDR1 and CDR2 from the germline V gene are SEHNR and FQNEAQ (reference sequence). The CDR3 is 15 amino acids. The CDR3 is CASSPGGQGNTEAFF. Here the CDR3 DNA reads TGTGCCAGCAGCCCCGGTGGGCAAGGGAACACTGAAGCTTTCTTT. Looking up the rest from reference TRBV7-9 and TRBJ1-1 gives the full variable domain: DTGVSQNPRHKITKRGQNVTFRCDPISEHNRLYWYRQTLGQGPEFLTYFQNEAQLEKSRLLSDRFSAERPKGSFSTLEIQRTEQGDSAMYLCASSPGGQGNTEAFFGQGTRLTVV.

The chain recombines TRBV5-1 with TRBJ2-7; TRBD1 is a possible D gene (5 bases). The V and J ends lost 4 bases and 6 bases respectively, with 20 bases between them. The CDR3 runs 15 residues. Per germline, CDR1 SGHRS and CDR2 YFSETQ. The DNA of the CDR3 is TGCGCCAGCAGCCGGACACGGAACCGCTACTCCGAGCAGTACTTC. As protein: CASSRTRNRYSEQYF.

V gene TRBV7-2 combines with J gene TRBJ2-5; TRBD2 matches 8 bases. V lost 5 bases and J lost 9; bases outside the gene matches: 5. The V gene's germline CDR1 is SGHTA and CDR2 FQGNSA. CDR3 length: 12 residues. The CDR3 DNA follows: TGTGCCAGCAGCCGACTAGCGTTCCCCCAGTACTTC. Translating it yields CASSRLAFPQYF.

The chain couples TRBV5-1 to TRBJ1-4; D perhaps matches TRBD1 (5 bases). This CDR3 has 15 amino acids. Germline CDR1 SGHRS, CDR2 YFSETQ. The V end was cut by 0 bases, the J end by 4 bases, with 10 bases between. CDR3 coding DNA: TGCGCCAGCAGCTTGGAAGCAGGGTATAATGAAAAACTGTTTTTT. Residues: CASSLEAGYNEKLFF.

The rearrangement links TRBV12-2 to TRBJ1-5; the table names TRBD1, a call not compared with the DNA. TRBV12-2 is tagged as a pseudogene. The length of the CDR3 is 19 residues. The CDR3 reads CASRFIRPQGAQGNQPQHF. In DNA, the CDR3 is TGTGCAAGTCGCTTCATCCGACCACAGGGGGCTCAGGGCAATCAGCCCCAGCATTTT.

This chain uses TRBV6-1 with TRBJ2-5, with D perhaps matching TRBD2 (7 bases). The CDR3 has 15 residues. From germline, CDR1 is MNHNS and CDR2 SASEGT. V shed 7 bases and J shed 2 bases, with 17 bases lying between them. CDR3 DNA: TGTGCCAGCAAGTCCGGGGGGCCCCGACAAGAGACCCAGTACTTC. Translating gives CASKSGGPRQETQYF.

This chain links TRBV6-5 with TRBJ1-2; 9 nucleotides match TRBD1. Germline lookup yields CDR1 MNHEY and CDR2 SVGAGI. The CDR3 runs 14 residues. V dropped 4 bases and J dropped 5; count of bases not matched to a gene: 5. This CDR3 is CASSWGQGTYGYTF. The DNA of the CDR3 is TGTGCCAGCAGTTGGGGACAGGGAACTTATGGCTACACCTTC.

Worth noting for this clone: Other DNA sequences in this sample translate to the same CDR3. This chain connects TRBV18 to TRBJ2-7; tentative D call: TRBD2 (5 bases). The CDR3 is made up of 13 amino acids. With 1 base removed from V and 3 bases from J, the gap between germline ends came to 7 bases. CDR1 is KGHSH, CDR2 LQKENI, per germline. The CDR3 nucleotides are TGTGCCAGCTCACCACTTGGGAGCTACGAGCAGTACTTC. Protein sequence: CASSPLGSYEQYF.

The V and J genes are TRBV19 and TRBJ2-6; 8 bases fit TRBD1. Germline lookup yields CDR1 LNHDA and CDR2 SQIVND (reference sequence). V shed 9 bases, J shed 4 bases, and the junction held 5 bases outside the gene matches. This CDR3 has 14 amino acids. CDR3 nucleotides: TGTGCCAGCCAGGGGGCGAACGGGGCCAACGTCCTGACTTTC. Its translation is CASQGANGANVLTF.

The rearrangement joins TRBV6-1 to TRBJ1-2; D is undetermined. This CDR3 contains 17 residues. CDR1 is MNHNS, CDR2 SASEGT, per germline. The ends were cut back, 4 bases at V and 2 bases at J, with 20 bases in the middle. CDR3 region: CASSVFLTEWANYGYTF. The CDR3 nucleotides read TGTGCCAGCAGTGTATTTTTGACCGAGTGGGCCAACTATGGCTACACCTTC.

CDR3 region: CASSLDLWVNEQFF. The DNA of the CDR3 is TGTGCCAGCAGCTTAGACCTATGGGTAAATGAGCAGTTCTTC. V usage is TRBV7-9 and J usage is TRBJ2-1; D uncertain. V lost 1 base to trimming and J lost 7 bases, with 11 bases between them. The CDR3 sequence is 14 residues long. CDR1 and CDR2 from the germline V gene are SEHNR and FQNEAQ (reference sequence).

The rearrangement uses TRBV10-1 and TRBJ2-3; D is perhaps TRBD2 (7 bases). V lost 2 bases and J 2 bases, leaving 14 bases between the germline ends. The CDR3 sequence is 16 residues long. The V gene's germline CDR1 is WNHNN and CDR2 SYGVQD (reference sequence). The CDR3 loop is CASSEERGAATDTQYF. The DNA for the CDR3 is TGCGCCAGCAGTGAGGAACGGGGGGCGGCCACAGATACGCAGTATTTT.

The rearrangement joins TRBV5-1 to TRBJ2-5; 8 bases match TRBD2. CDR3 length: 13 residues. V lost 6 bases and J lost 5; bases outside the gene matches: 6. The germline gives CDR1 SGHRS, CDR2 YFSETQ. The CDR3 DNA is TGCGCCAGCATGAGGTCGGGAGGGGAGACCCAGTACTTC. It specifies CASMRSGGETQYF.

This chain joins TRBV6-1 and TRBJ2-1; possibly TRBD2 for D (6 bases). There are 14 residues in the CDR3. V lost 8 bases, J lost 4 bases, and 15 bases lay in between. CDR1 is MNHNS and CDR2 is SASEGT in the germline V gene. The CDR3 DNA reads TGTGCCAGCCGGTGGAGGGGAATATACAATGAGCAGTTCTTC. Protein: CASRWRGIYNEQFF.

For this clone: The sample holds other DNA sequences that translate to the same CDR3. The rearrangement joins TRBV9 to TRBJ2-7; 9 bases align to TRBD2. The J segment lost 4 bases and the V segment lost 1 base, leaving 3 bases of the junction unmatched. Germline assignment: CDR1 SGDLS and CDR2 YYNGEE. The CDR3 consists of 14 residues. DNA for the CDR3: TGTGCCAGCAGCGTACTAGCGGGACCTTACGAGCAGTACTTC. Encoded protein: CASSVLAGPYEQYF.

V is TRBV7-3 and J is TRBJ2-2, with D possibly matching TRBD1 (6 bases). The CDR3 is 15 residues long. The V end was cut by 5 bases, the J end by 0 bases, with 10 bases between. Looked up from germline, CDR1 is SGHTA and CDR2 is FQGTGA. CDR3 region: CASSPGQPNTGELFF. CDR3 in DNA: TGTGCCAGCAGCCCCGGACAGCCGAACACCGGGGAGCTGTTTTTT.

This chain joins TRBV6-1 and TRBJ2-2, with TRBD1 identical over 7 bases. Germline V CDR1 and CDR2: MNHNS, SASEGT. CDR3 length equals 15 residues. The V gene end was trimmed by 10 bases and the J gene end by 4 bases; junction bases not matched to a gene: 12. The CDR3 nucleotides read TGTGCCATCCCCAGATGGGACAGCTCCACCGGGGAGCTGTTTTTT. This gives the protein CAIPRWDSSTGELFF.

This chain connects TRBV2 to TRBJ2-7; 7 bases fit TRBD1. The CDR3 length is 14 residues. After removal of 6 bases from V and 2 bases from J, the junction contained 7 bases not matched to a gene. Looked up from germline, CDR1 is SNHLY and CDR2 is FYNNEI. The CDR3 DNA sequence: TGTGCCAGCAGATCCGGGACAGCGCCCTACGAGCAGTACTTC. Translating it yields CASRSGTAPYEQYF.

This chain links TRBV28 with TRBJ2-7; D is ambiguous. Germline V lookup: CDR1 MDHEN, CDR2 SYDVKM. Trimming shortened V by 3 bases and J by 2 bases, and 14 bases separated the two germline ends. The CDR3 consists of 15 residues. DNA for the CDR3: TGTGCCAGCAGTTTCGGCAGATCCCCTCCCTACGAGCAGTACTTC. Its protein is CASSFGRSPPYEQYF.

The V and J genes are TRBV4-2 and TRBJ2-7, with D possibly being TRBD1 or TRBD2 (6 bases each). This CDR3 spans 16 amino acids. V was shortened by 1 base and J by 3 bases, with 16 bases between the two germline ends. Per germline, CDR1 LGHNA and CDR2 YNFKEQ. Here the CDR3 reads CASSQGLGGHGYEQYF. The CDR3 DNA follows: TGTGCCAGCAGCCAAGGGCTGGGGGGCCACGGCTACGAGCAGTACTTC.

The CDR3: CASSDRGLHGYTF. The DNA for the CDR3 is TGTGCCAGCAGTGACAGGGGATTACATGGCTACACCTTC. The chain couples TRBV6-1 to TRBJ1-2, with D tentatively TRBD1 (6 bases). Trimming cost V 3 bases and J 6 bases, with 11 bases left between them. This CDR3 comprises 13 residues. Germline-derived CDR1 and CDR2 are MNHNS and SASEGT.

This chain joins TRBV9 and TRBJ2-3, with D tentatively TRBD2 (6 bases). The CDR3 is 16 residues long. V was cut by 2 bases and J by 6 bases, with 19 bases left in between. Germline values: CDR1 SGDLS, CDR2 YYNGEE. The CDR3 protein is CASSVPTGPRGDTQYF. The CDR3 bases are TGTGCCAGCAGCGTTCCAACGGGTCCACGGGGGGATACGCAGTATTTT.

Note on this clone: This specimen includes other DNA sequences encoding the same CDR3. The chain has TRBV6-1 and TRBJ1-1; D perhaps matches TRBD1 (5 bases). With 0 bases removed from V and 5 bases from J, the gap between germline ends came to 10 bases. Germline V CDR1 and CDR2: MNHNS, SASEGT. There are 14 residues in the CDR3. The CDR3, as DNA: TGTGCCAGCAGTGAAGCCCTACGGGGGACTGAAGCTTTCTTT. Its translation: CASSEALRGTEAFF.

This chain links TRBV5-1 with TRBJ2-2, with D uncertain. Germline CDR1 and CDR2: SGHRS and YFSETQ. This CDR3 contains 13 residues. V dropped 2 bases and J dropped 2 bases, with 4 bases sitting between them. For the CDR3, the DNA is TGCGCCAGCAGCTTCTATAACACCGGGGAGCTGTTTTTT. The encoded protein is CASSFYNTGELFF.

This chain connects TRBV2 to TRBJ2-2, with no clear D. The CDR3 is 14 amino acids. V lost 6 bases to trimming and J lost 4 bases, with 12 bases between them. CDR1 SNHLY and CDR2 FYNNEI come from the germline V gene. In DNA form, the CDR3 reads TGTGCCAGCAGGGCCCTACAGAGCACCGGGGAGCTGTTTTTT. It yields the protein CASRALQSTGELFF.

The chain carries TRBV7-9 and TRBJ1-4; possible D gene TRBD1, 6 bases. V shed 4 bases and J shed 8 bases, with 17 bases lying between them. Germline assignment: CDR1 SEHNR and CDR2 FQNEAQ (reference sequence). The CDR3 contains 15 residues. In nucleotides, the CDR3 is TGTGCCAGCAGCTCCAGGGGTGGGGTAGGGGAAAAACTGTTTTTT. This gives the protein CASSSRGGVGEKLFF.

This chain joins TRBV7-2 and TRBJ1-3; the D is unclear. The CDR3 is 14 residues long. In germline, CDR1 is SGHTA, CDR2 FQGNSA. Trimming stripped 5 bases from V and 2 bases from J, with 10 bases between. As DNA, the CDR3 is TGTGCCAGCAGCCCCGCCGTGGCTGGAAACACCATATATTTT. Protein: CASSPAVAGNTIYF.